This T cell receptor (beta chain) was captured by sequencing in a study of T cell responses to AZD1222 COVID-19 vaccine (dated by TCRdb to the early 2020s). About the investigation overall: AZD1222 recipients whose second dose came at about 4 weeks and those whose second dose came at about 12 weeks were combined into one group, since spike-specific TCR depth and breadth did not differ between the two schedules. A total of 230 or so trial participants underwent TCR sequencing, of whom nearly 210 received two doses of AZD1222 and approximately 25 received two doses of the MenACWY control vaccine. Enrollment into the trials was organized by age into subgroups of 18-55, 56-69 and 70-plus years, and those subgroups contained 148, 28 and 57 TCR-sequenced participants, respectively.

This clone was seen just once. It has no known antigen specificity. No base-level quality is on record; no much larger clone is a single base apart. The CDR3 regions of human TCRbeta chains were analyzed by immunosequencing. In the paper's pipeline: TCRs in the repertoires were matched against a reference library of SARS-CoV-2-specific TCRs that had been generated with the MIRA antigen-specificity platform. Breadth meant the fraction of unique TCRs that were SARS-CoV-2-associated, whereas depth meant the fraction of total T cells that were SARS-CoV-2-associated. Using the MIRA data, each spike-specific TCR was mapped to the spike region that the TCR reacts to and placed in a CD4 or CD8 class. Log10-transformed breadth and depth values were compared by one-way ANOVA with Sidak's multiple comparisons tests. The clones in this table, taken by TCRdb from immuneACCESS, are in-frame only. Not every clone is retained; where verified, under half of the shortfall comes from an unresolved V gene, and the cause of the rest is unknown. The D gene and trimming were derived from the DNA, and the V and J assignments and clone size from that table. Here the sample has about 200,000 clones; 80% to 95% occur a single time. In total, the top ten clones hold over 1% of the sample.

CDR3 length: 17 amino acids, cysteine to phenylalanine. The only DNA kept is the CDR3, 51 bases in frame from the first base. For CDR1 and CDR2, the germline V gene lists SQVTM and ANQGSEA. Ends trimmed: V by 2 bases, J by 3 bases; bases unmatched to a gene: 9. This sample's time point label indicates: baseline before first vaccination. The vaccinee samples were drawn from two UK trials, COV001 and COV002, one of which was a single-blind randomized controlled phase 2/3 trial testing AZD1222 (ChAdOx1 nCoV-19) in healthy adults. For TCRbeta chain sequencing, PBMC samples were collected from trial participants at day 0 and at day 28 after the second dose. Beyond this particular receptor, the publication reports: The whole spike protein was spanned by vaccine-associated CD4 TCRs, and dominant responses were seen in regions 160-218 and 743-854. Epitopes outside the regions mutated in the B.1.351 and B.1.1.7 variants were reportedly recognized by nearly half of the unique spike-specific TCRs. In the small 56-69-year group, the increase in depth fell short of significance, most likely because of low power. Because no day 14 peak-response samples were available, the repertoires could be characterized only after the peak T cell response. Only 5 to 7 AZD1222 recipients were SARS-CoV-2 seropositive at baseline, limiting conclusions about previously exposed vaccinees. Participants were mostly white British, with more females than males. The authors suggested clonal diversity may have been underestimated. After two AZD1222 doses, spike-specific TCR breadth and depth were significantly higher than at day 0 and than in MenACWY recipients.

This receptor was taken from an adult in good health. The V gene is TRBV29-1 and the J gene is TRBJ2-3, and TRBD2 matches 12 of the central bases. This specimen consisted of peripheral blood, obtained on day 0 of AZD1222 vaccination. The nucleotide sequence is TGCAGCGTTGAATGGACTAGCGGGGTATGGGATACAGATACGCAGTATTTT. Its translation reads: CSVEWTSGVWDTDTQYF.